This paragraph covers one T cell receptor beta chain sequence. The record originates from a study of blood T cell repertoires in COVID-19. The CDR3 contains 16 residues. With 1 base removed from V and 4 bases from J, the gap between germline ends came to 17 bases. The germline CDR1 and CDR2 sequences are SGHVS and FQNEAQ. This table comes from immunoSEQ multiplex PCR, and its TCRdb copy is limited to in-frame clones, with some not included. The sample lists about 170,000 clones; about 80% were seen once. This chain connects TRBV7-8 to TRBJ2-7; D unresolved. This TCR came from a man in his 70s with active or convalescent COVID-19. The source material was peripheral blood. The CDR3 spells CASSLVAVPRGYEQYF. CDR3 DNA sequence: TGTGCCAGCAGCTTAGTCGCAGTCCCTAGAGGATACGAGCAGTACTTC.